Following are 25 T cell receptor beta chains from one sample sequenced in a study of blood T cell repertoires in COVID-19. Sequencing used immunoSEQ multiplex PCR; TCRdb keeps in-frame clones, though not all of them. The sample lists under 450,000 clones; about 90% were seen once. The sequenced sample consisted of PBMCs or T cells enriched from blood (not recorded which). The receptors derive from a woman in her 30s who had recovered from COVID-19.

This rearrangement joins TRBV7-9 to TRBJ2-1; D gene uncertain. The CDR3 has 11 residues. Germline V gene sequence: CDR1 SEHNR, CDR2 FQNEAQ (reference sequence). V was clipped by 6 bases and J by 8 bases, with 8 bases between them. CDR3: CASSYADEQFF. The CDR3 DNA is TGTGCCAGCAGTTACGCAGATGAGCAGTTCTTC.

The count of this clone is one. J is TRBJ2-3 and V is TRBV27; 10 bases align to TRBD1. This CDR3 is built from 15 residues. Germline V lookup: CDR1 MNHEY, CDR2 SMNVEV (reference sequence). With 5 bases clipped from V and 4 bases from J, the junction kept 6 bases outside the gene matches. The CDR3 nucleotides read TGTGCCAGCAGTCCACCTGGGACAGGGGCAGATACGCAGTATTTT. It codes for CASSPPGTGADTQYF.

The chain joins TRBV29-1 to TRBJ1-1; a possible D gene is TRBD1 (5 bases). V was shortened by 4 bases and J by 3 bases, with 12 bases between the two germline ends. This CDR3 contains 13 residues. The germline CDR1 and CDR2 sequences are SQVTM and ANQGSEA. The CDR3: CSVVAWGDTEAFF. CDR3 nucleotide sequence: TGCAGCGTTGTGGCCTGGGGGGACACTGAAGCTTTCTTT.

V and J are TRBV4-2 and TRBJ1-2; the D gene is possibly TRBD1 (6 bases). The germline V gene has CDR1 LGHNA and CDR2 YNFKEQ. The CDR3 length is 13 residues. V was shortened by 4 bases and J by 4 bases, with 10 bases between the two germline ends. CDR3 sequence reads: CASSLQGPYGYTF. The CDR3 DNA reads as TGTGCCAGCAGCCTACAGGGCCCCTATGGCTACACCTTC.

This CDR3 is CAWSPGGNEQYF. The CDR3 DNA reads TGTGCCTGGTCCCCAGGGGGGAACGAGCAGTACTTC. The gene calls are TRBV30 and TRBJ2-7, with a tentative D call TRBD1 (7 bases). The CDR3 totals 12 residues. The germline V and J ends were trimmed by 5 bases and 5 bases, with 13 bases remaining between them. From germline, CDR1 is GTSNPN and CDR2 SVGIG (reference sequence). Together with reference TRBV30 and TRBJ2-7, the CDR3 gives the full variable domain: SQTIHQWPATLVQPVGSPLSLECTVEGTSNPNLYWYRQAAGRGLQLLFYSVGIGQISSEVPQNLSASRPQDRQFILSSKKLLLSDSGFYLCAWSPGGNEQYFGPGTRLTVT.

The V gene is TRBV6-1, the J gene TRBJ1-4; tentatively, D is TRBD1 (5 bases). From germline, CDR1 is MNHNS and CDR2 SASEGT. CDR3 length: 15 amino acids. V was clipped by 2 bases and J by 7 bases, with 14 bases between them. CDR3 sequence: CASSENRYTGEKLFF. DNA for the CDR3: TGTGCCAGCAGTGAAAACAGGTATACGGGTGAAAAACTGTTTTTT.

This chain joins TRBV27 and TRBJ2-5; TRBD2 aligns across 14 bases. The trim removed 6 bases at V and 4 bases at J, leaving 13 bases unmatched. The CDR3 consists of 18 residues. CDR1 is MNHEY, CDR2 SMNVEV, per germline (reference sequence). CDR3 residues: CASSKIRGTSGGPETQYF. The CDR3 nucleotides are TGTGCCAGCAGCAAAATCAGGGGGACTAGCGGGGGTCCAGAGACCCAGTACTTC.

The chain joins TRBV2 to TRBJ1-5; D is unresolved. V was pared by 8 bases and J by 0 bases, with 8 bases between. Per germline, CDR1 SNHLY and CDR2 FYNNEI. The CDR3 is 13 residues long. CDR3 loop: CASETGSNQPQHF. The CDR3 region has the DNA TGTGCCAGCGAGACGGGTAGCAATCAGCCCCAGCATTTT.

This chain uses TRBV6-6 with TRBJ1-2; D gene ambiguous. This CDR3 contains 15 residues. Trimming took 5 bases from V and 1 from J, leaving 14 bases between them. CDR1 MNHNY and CDR2 SVGAGI come from the germline V gene (reference sequence). The chain's CDR3 is CASSPTLTINYGYTF. For the CDR3, the DNA is TGTGCCAGCAGTCCTACCCTGACTATTAACTATGGCTACACCTTC.

The genes are TRBV2 and TRBJ1-6; D is undetermined. The CDR3 runs 14 residues. Germline V gene data show CDR1 as SNHLY and CDR2 as FYNNEI. V was trimmed by 7 bases and J by 7 bases, leaving 14 bases between them. In DNA, the CDR3 is TGTGCCAGCACCACCAACTTCGGGAATTCACCCCTCCACTTT. It codes for CASTTNFGNSPLHF.

This clone was picked up a small number of times. This sequence joins TRBV5-1 and TRBJ2-5, with D maybe TRBD1 (7 bases). V was clipped by 0 bases and J by 3 bases, with 12 bases between them. The CDR3 spans 15 residues. CDR1 and CDR2 (germline): SGHRS, YFSETQ. CDR3 sequence (DNA): TGCGCCAGCAGCTTGGCCGGCAGGGGGGAAGAGACCCAGTACTTC. Amino acids: CASSLAGRGEETQYF. The whole variable domain, filled in from reference TRBV5-1 and TRBJ2-5, reads KAGVTQTPRYLIKTRGQQVTLSCSPISGHRSVSWYQQTPGQGLQFLFEYFSETQRNKGNFPGRFSGRQFSNSRSEMNVSTLELGDSALYLCASSLAGRGEETQYFGPGTRLLVL.

The rearrangement joins TRBV7-2 to TRBJ2-1; TRBD2 matches at 9 bases. CDR3 length: 13 amino acids. Germline CDR1 reads SGHTA; CDR2 reads FQGNSA. The V and J ends lost 5 bases and 7 bases, in that order; junction bases with no gene match: 3. The chain's CDR3 is CASSIGLANEQFF. CDR3 in DNA: TGTGCCAGCAGCATCGGACTAGCGAATGAGCAGTTCTTC.

This clone was counted a single time. CDR3 region: CASSEALRSSGNYNEQFF. In nucleotides, the CDR3 is TGTGCCAGCAGTGAAGCGCTTCGGAGTAGCGGGAACTACAATGAGCAGTTCTTC. V usage is TRBV2 and J usage is TRBJ2-1, with 8 bases fitting TRBD2. The CDR3 contains 18 residues. The germline V gene has CDR1 SNHLY and CDR2 FYNNEI. Trimming at V came to 0 bases and at J to 3 bases, leaving 10 bases not matched to a gene.

This clone turned up a few times. This rearrangement joins TRBV7-6 to TRBJ1-3; TRBD1 agrees at 7 bases. J was trimmed by 3 bases and V by 4 bases; bases with no gene match: 6. The CDR3 contains 15 residues. Germline V gene lookup returns CDR1 SGHVS and CDR2 FNYEAQ. CDR3 region: CASSSPDRIGNTIYF. CDR3 nucleotides: TGTGCCAGCAGCTCTCCGGACAGGATTGGAAACACCATATATTTT. Full variable domain (rest looked up from reference TRBV7-6 and TRBJ1-3): GAGVSQSPRYKVTKRGQDVALRCDPISGHVSLYWYRQALGQGPEFLTYFNYEAQQDKSGLPNDRFSAERPEGSISTLTIQRTEQRDSAMYRCASSSPDRIGNTIYFGEGSWLTVV.

This chain connects TRBV7-2 to TRBJ2-3; TRBD2 aligns across 8 bases. The length of the CDR3 is 16 residues. Germline-derived CDR1 and CDR2 are SGHTA and FQGNSA. With V trimmed by 6 bases and J by 4 bases, 12 bases remained unmatched. CDR3 DNA: TGTGCCAGCAGGATAACGGGAGGGAGAGCGTCAGATACGCAGTATTTT. Its translation: CASRITGGRASDTQYF. The variable domain in full, with the rest retrieved from reference TRBV7-2 and TRBJ2-3, is GAGVSQSPSNKVTEKGKDVELRCDPISGHTALYWYRQSLGQGLEFLIYFQGNSAPDKSGLPSDRFSAERTGGSVSTLTIQRTQQEDSAVYLCASRITGGRASDTQYFGPGTRLTVL.

The gene calls are TRBV15 and TRBJ1-2; 9 bases are a match to TRBD1. V dropped 3 bases and J dropped 2; count of bases not matched to a gene: 7. CDR3 size: 16 residues. Germline CDR1 and CDR2: LNHNV and YYDKDF (reference sequence). CDR3 bases: TGTGCCACCAGCAGGGGACAGGGCCAGACCAACTATGGCTACACCTTC. Its protein product is CATSRGQGQTNYGYTF.

This rearrangement joins TRBV7-3 to TRBJ1-1, with unresolved D. The CDR3 runs 13 residues. Trimming shortened V by 5 bases and J by 1 base, and 8 bases separated the two germline ends. CDR1 SGHTA and CDR2 FQGTGA come from the germline V gene. The CDR3 loop reads CASSTRQNTEAFF. The CDR3 DNA is TGTGCCAGCAGCACCCGACAGAACACTGAAGCTTTCTTT.

The rearrangement joins TRBV2 to TRBJ2-1; 7 nucleotides line up with TRBD2. Trimming took 3 bases from V and 4 from J; bases not matched to a gene: 6. Germline-derived CDR1 and CDR2 are SNHLY and FYNNEI. The CDR3 is made up of 15 amino acids. The CDR3 sequence: CASSERLADYNEQFF. The DNA for the CDR3 is TGTGCCAGCAGTGAGCGGCTAGCGGATTACAATGAGCAGTTCTTC.

The chain recombines TRBV6-5 with TRBJ1-5; the D gene is possibly TRBD1 (5 bases). Germline V gives CDR1 MNHEY, CDR2 SVGAGI. V lost 0 bases and J lost 3, with 9 bases in between. The CDR3 loop spans 15 amino acids. CDR3 nucleotide sequence: TGTGCCAGCAGTTACTCCGGCGGGACCAATCAGCCCCAGCATTTT. Amino acid sequence: CASSYSGGTNQPQHF.

This chain joins TRBV5-1 and TRBJ2-3; 10 bases agree with TRBD1. CDR3 length equals 17 residues. V shed 4 bases and J 0 bases; nucleotides not matched to a gene: 8. Germline lookup yields CDR1 SGHRS and CDR2 YFSETQ. CDR3 residues: CASSPGQGSTSTDTQYF. The CDR3 bases are TGCGCCAGCAGCCCGGGACAGGGGTCCACTAGCACAGATACGCAGTATTTT.

This clone was picked up a small number of times. The rearrangement links TRBV5-1 to TRBJ2-7, with 7 positions matching TRBD1. V lost 4 bases and J lost 1; bases outside the gene matches: 5. The CDR3 is made up of 14 amino acids. Germline CDR1 is SGHRS and CDR2 is YFSETQ. The CDR3 loop is CASSTRTGSYEQYF. The CDR3 coding sequence is TGCGCCAGCAGCACCCGGACAGGATCCTACGAGCAGTACTTC. Drawing the rest from reference TRBV5-1 and TRBJ2-7, the complete variable domain is KAGVTQTPRYLIKTRGQQVTLSCSPISGHRSVSWYQQTPGQGLQFLFEYFSETQRNKGNFPGRFSGRQFSNSRSEMNVSTLELGDSALYLCASSTRTGSYEQYFGPGTRLTVT.

The gene calls are TRBV30 and TRBJ2-3; the D is unclear. The germline V gene encodes CDR1 GTSNPN and CDR2 SVGIG (reference sequence). This CDR3 spans 12 amino acids. V shed 0 bases and J shed 2 bases, with 3 bases lying between them. The CDR3 region is CAWSVFTDTQYF. In DNA form, the CDR3 reads TGTGCCTGGAGTGTCTTCACAGATACGCAGTATTTT.

For this clone: One end of the junction fails to match germline, which may point to a read error. The chain is built from TRBV7-7 and TRBJ2-1, with D tentatively TRBD1 (6 bases). The germline CDR1 and CDR2 sequences are SSHAT and FNYEAQ (reference sequence). The CDR3 covers 15 residues. The CDR3 reads CASSLATGPGNEQFF. CDR3 nucleotides: TGTGCTAGCAGCTTAGCTACAGGGCCGGGCAATGAGCAGTTCTTC.

The chain combines TRBV10-3 with TRBJ1-3, with D tentatively TRBD1 (5 bases). This CDR3 comprises 15 residues. The germline V gene has CDR1 ENHRY and CDR2 SYGVKD. Trimming removed 3 bases at V and 2 bases at J, with 11 bases between. The CDR3 reads CAISEARRAGNTIYF. In DNA, the CDR3 is TGTGCCATCAGTGAAGCTCGCAGGGCTGGAAACACCATATATTTT.

The V call is TRBV29-1, the J call TRBJ1-1; 9 positions agree with TRBD1. Looked up from germline, CDR1 is SQVTM and CDR2 is ANQGSEA. The CDR3 has 14 amino acids. V shed 6 bases, J shed 5 bases, and the junction held 10 bases outside the gene matches. As DNA, the CDR3 is TGCAGCGTCGTTCCGGGACAGGGATGGACTGAAGCTTTCTTT. Translation: CSVVPGQGWTEAFF.